The sequence of this T cell receptor beta chain was determined in a study of cytomegalovirus exposure and HLA in healthy donors. Study-level background: The study's early data release held approximately 91 million unique TCRs from HLA-typed donors. Overall study results and limits: A later analysis reported that several of the most significant clusters appeared to be linked to common viral pathogens, among them Epstein-Barr virus. As confirmed in vitro, a few CMV-associated chains were specific for CMV antigens.

It was with 60 Vbeta and 13 Jbeta primers that the PCR ran. The protocol was immunoSEQ multiplex PCR, while the TCRdb copy is restricted to in-frame clones and leaves out a portion. The data contain around 54,000 clones, around 82% of them seen just once; the ten biggest clones take up around 3.3%. V was clipped by 0 bases and J by 4 bases; unmatched bases: 2. Germline-derived CDR1 and CDR2 are SGDLS and YYNGEE. The CDR3 is made up of 16 amino acids. Healthy bone marrow donors supplied every sample. A remark on this clone: Antigen: not known.

The specimen sequenced was PBMCs. The chain combines TRBV9 with TRBJ2-1; 12 bases agree with TRBD2. The receptor was isolated from a woman between 18 and 29 years old in good health and CMV-seronegative. CDR3 region: CASSVVLAGGYNEQFF. The CDR3 coding sequence is TGTGCCAGCAGCGTAGTGCTAGCGGGAGGGTACAATGAGCAGTTCTTC. The whole variable domain, filled in from reference TRBV9 and TRBJ2-1, reads DSGVTQTPKHLITATGQRVTLRCSPRSGDLSVYWYQQSLDQGLQFLIQYYNGEERAKGNILERFSAQQFPDLHSELNLSSLELGDSALYFCASSVVLAGGYNEQFFGPGTRLTVL.